This is a list of T cell receptor beta chains from one sample in a study of T-cell reconstitution after alpha-beta-depleted transplantation in children. TCRdb called the PCR reads again in MiXCR, with one record for every CDR3 protein. The sample includes fewer than 150,000 distinct CDR3 sequences, around 9.8% of them seen just once. The source was PBMCs, mostly from graft donor cells, collected 180 days after TCRalphabeta/CD19-depleted stem cell transplant. Every receptor here comes from a girl younger than two who had a stem cell transplant for combined immunodeficiency, so the T cells may come from the graft donor. Both conserved end residues are part of each CDR3. A D gene is named only where the DNA matches it firmly. Clone size, where shown, is once, few, many, or a class for clones that have expanded.

CDR3,DNA,V,length,D,size,J
CASSSRQGGWTEAFF,TGCGCCAGCAGCTCCCGACAGGGGGGATGGACTGAAGCTTTCTTT,TRBV5-1,15,TRBD1,few,TRBJ1-1
CASSLEAGLNTEAFF,TGCGCCAGCAGCTTGGAGGCAGGGTTGAACACTGAAGCTTTCTTT,TRBV5-1,15,NA,few,TRBJ1-1
CASSPVRLSREQFF,TGTGCCAGCAGTCCGGTGCGACTGTCCCGTGAGCAGTTCTTC,TRBV27,14,NA,many,TRBJ2-1
CSAAGQRIETQYF,TGCAGTGCGGCGGGACAGAGGATTGAGACCCAGTACTTC,TRBV20-1,13,NA,few,TRBJ2-5
CASSFGVEQYF,TGTGCCAGCAGCTTCGGGGTCGAGCAGTACTTC,TRBV7-2,11,NA,many,TRBJ2-7
CASSLPENYEQYF,TGCGCCAGCAGCTTGCCGGAAAACTACGAGCAGTACTTC,TRBV5-1,13,NA,many,TRBJ2-7
CSVDIGPTDTQYF,TGCAGCGTTGATATAGGACCTACAGATACGCAGTATTTT,TRBV29-1,13,NA,few,TRBJ2-3
CSARKQGVCEQYF,TGCAGTGCCCGGAAACAGGGGGTTTGCGAGCAGTACTTC,TRBV20-1,13,TRBD1,few,TRBJ2-7
CSLQGNFNYGYTF,TGCAGTCTACAGGGGAACTTTAACTATGGCTACACCTTC,TRBV20-1,13,TRBD1,many,TRBJ1-2
CASSAPSLGSQETQYF,TGTGCCAGCAGTGCACCCTCCCTGGGGTCCCAAGAGACCCAGTACTTC,TRBV6-1,16,NA,many,TRBJ2-5
CAMGLNSGNTIYF,TGTGCCATGGGACTCAACTCTGGAAACACCATATATTTT,TRBV10-3,13,NA,NA,TRBJ1-3
CASSLVGGPSYNEQFF,TGTGCCAGCAGTTTGGTGGGAGGGCCATCCTACAATGAGCAGTTCTTC,TRBV12-3/TRBV12-4,16,TRBD2,NA,TRBJ2-1
CASSLVAGEGDTQYF,TGTGCCAGCAGCTTAGTGGCAGGGGAGGGAGATACGCAGTATTTT,TRBV7-2,15,NA,few,TRBJ2-3
CAWSPGVGYEQYF,TGTGCCTGGAGTCCCGGGGTAGGGTACGAGCAGTACTTC,TRBV30,13,NA,NA,TRBJ2-7
CASSFGTGQSQPQHF,TGTGCCAGCAGCTTTGGGACAGGGCAAAGTCAGCCCCAGCATTTT,TRBV7-2,15,TRBD1,few,TRBJ1-5